A single sample is the source of the 18 T cell receptor beta chains below, sequenced in a study of cytomegalovirus exposure and HLA in healthy donors. PCR used 60 Vbeta primers and 13 Jbeta primers. TCRdb keeps only in-frame clones here, not all; method: immunoSEQ multiplex PCR. The table shows about 85,000 clones, with 80% occurring only once. Material: PBMCs. The receptors were sampled from a man aged 50 to 59 in good health and CMV-seropositive.

This clone was counted a single time. The J gene is TRBJ1-4, the V gene TRBV11-2, with 10 bases fitting TRBD1. Germline trimming cut 4 bases from V and 12 bases from J; bases unmatched to any gene: 14. The CDR3 runs to 16 residues. The germline V gene has CDR1 SGHAT and CDR2 FQNNGV. CDR3 DNA: TGTGCCAGCAGCTATCCTGACGGGACAGGGGCCGGAGAACTGTTTTTT. This gives the protein CASSYPDGTGAGELFF.

This clone showed up just once. J is TRBJ1-5 and V is TRBV6-1, with 7 bases identical to TRBD1. Germline CDR1 MNHNS, CDR2 SASEGT. The CDR3 loop spans 17 amino acids. The J segment lost 2 bases and the V segment lost 3 bases, leaving 10 bases of the junction unmatched. The CDR3: CASSDPFTGAGNQPQHF. Written as DNA, the CDR3 is TGTGCCAGCAGTGACCCGTTTACAGGGGCCGGCAATCAGCCCCAGCATTTT.

This sequence joins TRBV19 and TRBJ1-6; a possible D gene is TRBD1 (5 bases). The CDR3 totals 15 residues. The germline gives CDR1 LNHDA, CDR2 SQIVND (reference sequence). V shed 5 bases and J shed 3 bases, with 11 bases lying between them. In nucleotides, the CDR3 is TGTGCCAGTAGTCCCGACGACAGCTATAATTCACCCCTCCACTTT. This translates into CASSPDDSYNSPLHF. Filled out from reference TRBV19 and TRBJ1-6, the complete variable domain reads DGGITQSPKYLFRKEGQNVTLSCEQNLNHDAMYWYRQDPGQGLRLIYYSQIVNDFQKGDIAEGYSVSREKKESFPLTVTSAQKNPTAFYLCASSPDDSYNSPLHFGNGTRLTVT.

The rearrangement joins TRBV7-6 to TRBJ1-1, with D maybe TRBD1 (6 bases). V gave up 6 bases and J gave up 7 bases, with 12 bases separating them. The CDR3 contains 12 residues. Germline lookup yields CDR1 SGHVS and CDR2 FNYEAQ. The CDR3 here is CASSSDSYEAFF. The CDR3 DNA reads as TGTGCCAGCAGTTCGGACAGCTATGAAGCTTTCTTT.

This chain uses TRBV5-8 with TRBJ1-1, with 8 positions matching TRBD1. The germline V gene encodes CDR1 SGHTS and CDR2 YDEGEE. The ends lost 5 bases at V and 1 base at J; junction bases unmatched: 4. The CDR3 loop spans 14 amino acids. The CDR3 DNA is TGTGCCAGCAGACGAGACAGGGGGAACACTGAAGCTTTCTTT. This codes for CASRRDRGNTEAFF.

The genes are TRBV7-2 and TRBJ1-1; D remains ambiguous. The CDR3 spans 13 residues. Germline values: CDR1 SGHTA, CDR2 FQGNSA. V lost 3 bases and J 0 bases, leaving 5 bases between the germline ends. The CDR3: CASSLGMNTEAFF. The CDR3 bases are TGTGCCAGCAGCTTGGGCATGAACACTGAAGCTTTCTTT.

V usage is TRBV19 and J usage is TRBJ1-2; D is perhaps TRBD1 (6 bases). The CDR3 runs to 14 residues. The germline V gene encodes CDR1 LNHDA and CDR2 SQIVND (reference sequence). The V end lost 5 bases, the J end lost 0 bases, and 10 bases lay between the germline ends. The CDR3 spells CASSLAGANYGYTF. CDR3 DNA: TGTGCCAGTAGTCTGGCAGGGGCTAACTATGGCTACACCTTC.

The chain recombines TRBV10-3 with TRBJ2-1, with TRBD2 matching over 11 bases. V was clipped by 0 bases and J by 5 bases; unmatched bases: 3. The germline V gene has CDR1 ENHRY and CDR2 SYGVKD. This CDR3 contains 16 residues. CDR3 amino acids: CAISESVTSGDNEQFF. CDR3 in DNA: TGTGCCATCAGTGAGTCGGTGACTAGCGGGGACAATGAGCAGTTCTTC.

The gene calls are TRBV27 and TRBJ2-7; D is perhaps TRBD1 (6 bases). This CDR3 has 16 amino acids. Trimming stripped 7 bases from V and 2 bases from J, with 21 bases between. CDR1 is MNHEY, CDR2 SMNVEV, per germline (reference sequence). The CDR3: CASTSRQTGQTYEQYF. CDR3 bases: TGTGCCAGCACCTCCAGGCAGACAGGACAGACCTACGAGCAGTACTTC.

The chain employs TRBV5-1 and TRBJ2-5, with 10 positions matching TRBD2. The length of the CDR3 is 14 residues. V was clipped by 7 bases and J by 9 bases; unmatched bases: 12. Germline CDR1 is SGHRS and CDR2 is YFSETQ. The CDR3 DNA reads as TGCGCCAGCCGCGAAGCGGGAGGGCCGGGGGCCCAGTACTTC. This sequence encodes CASREAGGPGAQYF.

This clone was seen only once. The chain joins TRBV6-5 to TRBJ2-5; TRBD2 matches 7 bases. This CDR3 comprises 14 residues. J was trimmed by 4 bases and V by 2 bases; bases with no gene match: 4. Germline CDR1 is MNHEY and CDR2 is SVGAGI. The CDR3 nucleotides are TGTGCCAGCAGTTACCTGGGGAGGGGAGAGACCCAGTACTTC. This encodes CASSYLGRGETQYF.

J is TRBJ2-7 and V is TRBV5-5, with unresolved D. Germline lookup yields CDR1 SGHKS and CDR2 YYEKEE (reference sequence). V was cut by 0 bases and J by 4 bases, with 14 bases left in between. This CDR3 contains 15 residues. The CDR3 bases are TGTGCCAGCAGCTTGGATCCGCCTAGTTGGTACGAGCAGTACTTC. This translates into CASSLDPPSWYEQYF.

The CDR3 sequence: CASSPGDRGNEKLFF. In DNA, the CDR3 is TGTGCCAGCAGTCCCGGGGACAGGGGGAATGAAAAACTGTTTTTT. The genes are TRBV27 and TRBJ1-4, with 11 bases fitting TRBD1. Trimming took 5 bases from V and 5 from J; bases not matched to a gene: 4. This CDR3 comprises 15 residues. Germline lookup yields CDR1 MNHEY and CDR2 SMNVEV (reference sequence).

In this sample, this clone turned up once. The chain joins TRBV7-8 to TRBJ2-5; no firm D call. The CDR3 sequence is 15 residues long. The V end was cut by 0 bases, the J end by 1 base, with 9 bases between. CDR1 and CDR2 (germline): SGHVS, FQNEAQ. The CDR3 here is CASSLARISQETQYF. The DNA for the CDR3 is TGTGCCAGCAGCTTAGCGCGGATTAGCCAAGAGACCCAGTACTTC.

V is TRBV29-1 and J is TRBJ1-4; D is possibly TRBD1 (5 bases). The germline V gene encodes CDR1 SQVTM and CDR2 ANQGSEA. V dropped 1 base and J dropped 11 bases, with 17 bases sitting between them. The CDR3 has 14 residues. In DNA, the CDR3 is TGCAGCGTTGAAGGAAACGGGGGGACCGGGAAACTGTTTTTT. It codes for CSVEGNGGTGKLFF.

This clone was recorded a few times. This chain links TRBV6-1 with TRBJ1-2; 9 bases align to TRBD1. The CDR3 has 16 residues. After removal of 5 bases from V and 7 bases from J, the junction contained 14 bases not matched to a gene. Germline V gene sequence: CDR1 MNHNS, CDR2 SASEGT. Here the CDR3 DNA reads TGTGCCAGCAGTCAAGGGTTCGGGACAGGGCAATCTGGCTACACCTTC. Amino acids: CASSQGFGTGQSGYTF.

This clone was counted a few times. J is TRBJ2-3 and V is TRBV7-9, with D possibly TRBD2 on 6 matching bases. The CDR3 is made up of 13 amino acids. The ends were cut back, 8 bases at V and 6 bases at J, with 15 bases in the middle. Germline assignment: CDR1 SEHNR and CDR2 FQNEAQ (reference sequence). The CDR3 nucleotides are TGTGCCAGCCAGCGGGTGGGCCTGGATACGCAGTATTTT. Protein sequence: CASQRVGLDTQYF.

The chain employs TRBV7-2 and TRBJ2-3; 11 bases fit TRBD1. This CDR3 is built from 15 residues. J was trimmed by 4 bases and V by 5 bases; bases with no gene match: 5. The germline V gene encodes CDR1 SGHTA and CDR2 FQGNSA. This CDR3 is CASSAWTGGPDTQYF. CDR3 in DNA: TGTGCCAGCAGCGCCTGGACAGGGGGCCCAGATACGCAGTATTTT.